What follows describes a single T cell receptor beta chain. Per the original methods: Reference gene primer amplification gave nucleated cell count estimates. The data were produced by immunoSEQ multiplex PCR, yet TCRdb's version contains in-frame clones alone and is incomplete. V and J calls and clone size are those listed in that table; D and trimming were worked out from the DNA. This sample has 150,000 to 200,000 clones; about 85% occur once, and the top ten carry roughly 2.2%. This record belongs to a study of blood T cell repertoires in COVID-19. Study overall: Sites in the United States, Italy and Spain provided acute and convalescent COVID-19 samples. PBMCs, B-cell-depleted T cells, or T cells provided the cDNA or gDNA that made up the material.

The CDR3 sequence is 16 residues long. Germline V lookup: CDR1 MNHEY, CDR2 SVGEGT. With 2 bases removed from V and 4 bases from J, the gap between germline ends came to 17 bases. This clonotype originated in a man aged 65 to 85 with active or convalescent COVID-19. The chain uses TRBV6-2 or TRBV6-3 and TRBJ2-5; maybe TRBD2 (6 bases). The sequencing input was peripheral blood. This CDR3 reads CASSYGSGGLSETQYF. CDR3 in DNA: TGTGCCAGCAGTTACGGGTCCGGAGGGTTGTCAGAGACCCAGTACTTC.